Described below is a single TCR beta chain sequence and its context. Its antigen remains unidentified. The data were taken from a study of cytomegalovirus exposure and HLA in healthy donors. As for the study in general: An earlier analysis identified 117 million unique TCR beta sequences in 150 million to 200 million T cells. Within the Caucasian-associated ancestry cluster were about 81% of the approximately 400 genotyped donors.

The study ran its PCR with 60 Vbeta and 13 Jbeta primers. Clones were read by immunoSEQ multiplex PCR, and TCRdb kept only the in-frame ones, dropping some. The table for this sample gives 60,000 to 70,000 clones. General study findings and limits: The classifier, whose performance was assessed in both the original and validation cohorts, reportedly diagnosed cytomegalovirus status with high specificity and sensitivity.

There are 16 residues in the CDR3. V lost 1 base and J lost 3; bases outside the gene matches: 2. The germline gives CDR1 LGHNA, CDR2 YNFKEQ. This clonotype was obtained from a man younger than 40 in good health and CMV-seropositive. This chain uses TRBV4-2 with TRBJ2-3; 12 nucleotides match TRBD2. Sequences were obtained from PBMCs. CDR3 coding DNA: TGTGCCAGCAGCCAAGCTCTAGCGGGGGGGACAGATACGCAGTATTTT. Its translation: CASSQALAGGTDTQYF.